The 29 T cell receptor beta chains reported below all come from one sample, sequenced in a study of blood T cell repertoires in COVID-19. Assay used: immunoSEQ multiplex PCR; TCRdb lists only in-frame clones, some missing. The sample lists approximately 470,000 clones, roughly 90% seen once, with roughly 0.72% in the top ten. Sequencing was done on a sample of PBMCs or T cells enriched from blood (not recorded which). The receptors come from a woman in her late teens or twenties who had recovered from COVID-19.

This rearrangement joins TRBV5-1 to TRBJ1-2; D may be TRBD1 (6 bases). From germline, CDR1 is SGHRS and CDR2 YFSETQ. The V and J ends lost 2 bases and 2 bases respectively, with 16 bases between them. The CDR3 length is 16 residues. DNA for the CDR3: TGCGCCAGCAGCTTCGAGAACAGGGCGGTGAACTATGGCTACACCTTC. Its translation: CASSFENRAVNYGYTF.

The chain couples TRBV2 to TRBJ1-4; 7 bases are a match to TRBD1. Germline assignment: CDR1 SNHLY and CDR2 FYNNEI. CDR3 size: 15 residues. Trimming took 8 bases from V and 2 from J; bases not matched to a gene: 8. The CDR3 coding sequence is TGTGCCAGCTCTGACCTGACAGGGACTAATGAAAAACTGTTTTTT. Translating it yields CASSDLTGTNEKLFF.

This chain joins TRBV7-2 and TRBJ2-1, with D maybe TRBD1 (5 bases). Trimming shortened V by 1 base and J by 10 bases, and 14 bases separated the two germline ends. The germline V gene has CDR1 SGHTA and CDR2 FQGNSA. This CDR3 comprises 14 residues. CDR3 region: CASSLVQGPGEQFF. CDR3 DNA: TGTGCCAGCAGCTTAGTTCAGGGCCCAGGGGAGCAGTTCTTC.

The gene calls are TRBV7-8 and TRBJ1-2, with TRBD1 as a possible D gene (5 bases). This CDR3 is 14 amino acids long. Germline V gives CDR1 SGHVS, CDR2 FQNEAQ. Trimming left V 2 bases short and J 4 bases short, with 11 bases between. CDR3 protein: CASSLKGNVYGYTF. CDR3 DNA sequence: TGTGCCAGCAGCTTAAAGGGGAACGTCTATGGCTACACCTTC.

V and J are TRBV5-1 and TRBJ1-2; D gene ambiguous. The CDR3 runs to 13 residues. V dropped 0 bases and J dropped 6 bases, with 9 bases sitting between them. CDR1 is SGHRS and CDR2 is YFSETQ in the germline V gene. Here the CDR3 DNA reads TGCGCCAGCAGCTTGGCCCCCGGGGATGGCTACACCTTC. As protein: CASSLAPGDGYTF.

The V and J genes are TRBV28 and TRBJ1-1; D is ambiguous. From germline, CDR1 is MDHEN and CDR2 SYDVKM. The CDR3 sequence is 13 residues long. V was shortened by 10 bases and J by 1 base, with 13 bases between the two germline ends. CDR3 sequence: CATSAARNTEAFF. As DNA, the CDR3 is TGTGCCACTTCCGCGGCTAGGAACACTGAAGCTTTCTTT.

The rearrangement joins TRBV7-2 to TRBJ2-5; D gene ambiguous. Per germline, CDR1 SGHTA and CDR2 FQGNSA. Trimming left V 5 bases short and J 3 bases short, with 10 bases between. This CDR3 comprises 13 residues. Written as DNA, the CDR3 is TGTGCCAGCAGCCAGGCGCTGGAAGAGACCCAGTACTTC. Its translation is CASSQALEETQYF.

The J gene is TRBJ2-3, the V gene TRBV5-1; TRBD1 agrees at 8 bases. Per germline, CDR1 SGHRS and CDR2 YFSETQ. CDR3 length equals 15 residues. V gave up 1 base and J gave up 5 bases; unmatched junction bases: 6. CDR3 DNA: TGCGCCAGCAGCTTGCAGGGGGCGCGAGAAGATACGCAGTATTTT. Translation gives CASSLQGAREDTQYF. Variable domain in full (rest from reference TRBV5-1 and TRBJ2-3): KAGVTQTPRYLIKTRGQQVTLSCSPISGHRSVSWYQQTPGQGLQFLFEYFSETQRNKGNFPGRFSGRQFSNSRSEMNVSTLELGDSALYLCASSLQGAREDTQYFGPGTRLTVL.

The chain has TRBV2 and TRBJ2-4, with D tentatively TRBD1 (6 bases). From germline, CDR1 is SNHLY and CDR2 FYNNEI. This CDR3 is built from 16 residues. V was clipped by 2 bases and J by 1 base, with 12 bases between them. CDR3: CASSEWQGFAKNIQYF. CDR3 sequence (DNA): TGTGCCAGCAGTGAATGGCAGGGGTTTGCCAAAAACATTCAGTACTTC.

V usage is TRBV30 and J usage is TRBJ2-3; the match to TRBD2 covers 8 bases. The length of the CDR3 is 11 residues. V shed 2 bases and J 10 bases; nucleotides not matched to a gene: 2. Germline V gives CDR1 GTSNPN, CDR2 SVGIG (reference sequence). The CDR3, as DNA: TGTGCCTGGAGTACGACTAGCGCGCAGTATTTT. It translates to CAWSTTSAQYF.

This chain connects TRBV18 to TRBJ2-7; 7 bases fit TRBD1. The germline CDR1 and CDR2 sequences are KGHSH and LQKENI. J was trimmed by 7 bases and V by 3 bases; bases with no gene match: 9. The CDR3 contains 14 residues. CDR3 sequence reads: CASSPRQGEWEQYF. CDR3 nucleotide sequence: TGTGCCAGCTCACCGCGACAGGGAGAATGGGAGCAGTACTTC.

This clone was found once. The rearrangement links TRBV7-9 to TRBJ2-4; 7 bases fit TRBD1. Losses at the gene ends were 7 bases for V and 7 bases for J; bases not matched to a gene: 7. Germline CDR1 and CDR2: SEHNR and FQNEAQ (reference sequence). This CDR3 has 13 residues. CDR3 DNA: TGTGCCAGCACCCCCCTAGGGGGCAACATTCAGTACTTC. Amino acids: CASTPLGGNIQYF.

V gene TRBV7-6 combines with J gene TRBJ2-7; the D gene is possibly TRBD1 (5 bases). The CDR3 totals 14 residues. V was clipped by 0 bases and J by 1 base, with 7 bases between them. Germline CDR1 is SGHVS and CDR2 is FNYEAQ. The CDR3 protein is CASSLARGSYEQYF. DNA for the CDR3: TGTGCCAGCAGCTTAGCTAGGGGTTCCTACGAGCAGTACTTC.

This clone was counted between two and nine times. The chain uses TRBV7-8 and TRBJ1-5, with D perhaps TRBD1 (6 bases). V lost 5 bases to trimming and J lost 9 bases, with 20 bases between them. Germline V gene data show CDR1 as SGHVS and CDR2 as FQNEAQ. The CDR3 has 15 residues. CDR3 DNA sequence: TGTGCCAGCAGCCCGACCCCGGACAGCCAGGGGCCCCAGCATTTT. It codes for CASSPTPDSQGPQHF.

This clone was observed a single time. The chain's CDR3 is CASSSGYNEQFF. DNA of the CDR3: TGTGCCAGCAGTTCGGGGTACAATGAGCAGTTCTTC. The chain links TRBV7-9 to TRBJ2-1, with a weak D call TRBD2 (5 bases). The CDR3 contains 12 residues. Germline assignment: CDR1 SEHNR and CDR2 FQNEAQ (reference sequence). V dropped 6 bases and J dropped 4 bases, with 7 bases sitting between them.

CDR3 nucleotide sequence: TGTGCCAGCAGTTTATCTTCCCTCGGCGGGTACTATAATTCACCCCTCCACTTT. Residues: CASSLSSLGGYYNSPLHF. The chain recombines TRBV27 with TRBJ1-6; D gene unclear. The CDR3 extends over 18 amino acids. V lost 0 bases and J 3 bases, leaving 15 bases between the germline ends. Germline CDR1 and CDR2: MNHEY and SMNVEV (reference sequence).

The chain recombines TRBV7-2 with TRBJ1-1; unclear D gene. The CDR3 sequence is 14 residues long. From germline, CDR1 is SGHTA and CDR2 FQGNSA. V lost 6 bases to trimming and J lost 0 bases, with 11 bases between them. The DNA for the CDR3 is TGTGCCAGCAGGCCTACAGCCTTGAACACTGAAGCTTTCTTT. This translates into CASRPTALNTEAFF.

This clone was detected only once. The chain links TRBV7-8 to TRBJ1-5; 8 bases align to TRBD1. CDR3 length equals 16 residues. Germline trimming cut 4 bases from V and 0 bases from J; bases unmatched to any gene: 5. Germline V gene data show CDR1 as SGHVS and CDR2 as FQNEAQ. The CDR3 nucleotides read TGTGCCAGCAGCTCGACAGGGGTAGTTAGCAATCAGCCCCAGCATTTT. Its translation is CASSSTGVVSNQPQHF. Supplemented by reference TRBV7-8 and TRBJ1-5, the full variable domain reads GAGVSQSPRYKVAKRGQDVALRCDPISGHVSLFWYQQALGQGPEFLTYFQNEAQLDKSGLPSDRFFAERPEGSVSTLKIQRTQQEDSAVYLCASSSTGVVSNQPQHFGDGTRLSIL.

This sequence joins TRBV7-2 and TRBJ2-1; 7 bases align to TRBD2. V shed 1 base and J 0 bases; nucleotides not matched to a gene: 6. Germline values: CDR1 SGHTA, CDR2 FQGNSA. The CDR3 sequence is 17 residues long. This CDR3 is CASSLDSRGVSYNEQFF. In DNA form, the CDR3 reads TGTGCCAGCAGCTTAGATAGCCGGGGGGTCTCCTACAATGAGCAGTTCTTC. Together with reference TRBV7-2 and TRBJ2-1, the CDR3 gives the full variable domain: GAGVSQSPSNKVTEKGKDVELRCDPISGHTALYWYRQSLGQGLEFLIYFQGNSAPDKSGLPSDRFSAERTGGSVSTLTIQRTQQEDSAVYLCASSLDSRGVSYNEQFFGPGTRLTVL.

This clone occurred a few times. This chain connects TRBV4-1 to TRBJ1-1, with TRBD1 identical over 8 bases. The CDR3 length is 17 residues. The J segment lost 8 bases and the V segment lost 0 bases, leaving 14 bases of the junction unmatched. CDR1 and CDR2 (germline): MGHRA, YSYEKL. CDR3 protein: CASSQEGTAGRDREAFF. In DNA form, the CDR3 reads TGCGCCAGCAGCCAAGAGGGGACCGCCGGAAGGGACAGGGAAGCTTTCTTT.

This clone was observed a single time. This sequence joins TRBV7-8 and TRBJ1-2; the D gene is possibly TRBD1 (5 bases). The CDR3 is 15 amino acids. The V gene's germline CDR1 is SGHVS and CDR2 FQNEAQ. Trimming took 5 bases from V and 8 from J, leaving 21 bases between them. CDR3 region: CASSRLTVNAGGYTF. The CDR3 DNA is TGTGCCAGCAGCCGGTTGACAGTTAATGCAGGAGGCTACACCTTC.

V is TRBV6-1 and J is TRBJ1-1; TRBD1 is a possible D gene (5 bases). Trimming cost V 1 base and J 0 bases, with 6 bases left between them. Germline CDR1 and CDR2: MNHNS and SASEGT. This CDR3 has 14 amino acids. The CDR3 DNA follows: TGTGCCAGCAGTGAAGTGACAGTGAACACTGAAGCTTTCTTT. Encoded protein: CASSEVTVNTEAFF.

Of note for this clone: The same CDR3 arises from other DNA sequences in this sample as well. This sequence joins TRBV6-1 and TRBJ1-5; D possibly corresponds to TRBD1 (5 bases). With 2 bases removed from V and 0 bases from J, the gap between germline ends came to 8 bases. The CDR3 totals 15 residues. In germline, CDR1 is MNHNS, CDR2 SASEGT. This CDR3 reads CASSERGNSNQPQHF. The CDR3 DNA follows: TGTGCCAGCAGTGAACGGGGGAATAGCAATCAGCCCCAGCATTTT.

The chain links TRBV4-1 to TRBJ2-5; D uncertain. V was clipped by 1 base and J by 5 bases, with 8 bases between them. Germline CDR1 reads MGHRA; CDR2 reads YSYEKL. This CDR3 spans 13 amino acids. CDR3 nucleotide sequence: TGCGCCAGCAGCCAAGTACCGACTGAGACCCAGTACTTC. Residues: CASSQVPTETQYF.

The V and J genes are TRBV29-1 and TRBJ2-1; TRBD2 matches at 8 bases. Germline V gives CDR1 SQVTM, CDR2 ANQGSEA. V lost 6 bases, J lost 8 bases, and 0 bases stayed unmatched. This CDR3 is built from 10 residues. The CDR3, as DNA: TGCAGCGTAGCGGGGGATGAGCAGTTCTTC. It yields the protein CSVAGDEQFF.

V gene TRBV25-1 combines with J gene TRBJ1-1; no definite D call. Germline CDR1 MGHDK, CDR2 SYGVNS. CDR3 length: 13 amino acids. With 6 bases removed from V and 1 base from J, the gap between germline ends came to 9 bases. The CDR3 loop is CASRGGGNTEAFF. CDR3 nucleotides: TGTGCCAGCAGGGGAGGTGGGAACACTGAAGCTTTCTTT.

The chain is built from TRBV12-3 or TRBV12-4 and TRBJ1-6, with 8 nucleotides matching TRBD1. The CDR3 runs 13 residues. Trimming at V came to 5 bases and at J to 8 bases, leaving 2 bases not matched to a gene. As DNA, the CDR3 is TGTGCCAGCAGTGGGACAGGCGATTCACCCCTCCACTTT. Protein product: CASSGTGDSPLHF.

This chain links TRBV3-1 (or the pseudogene TRBV3-2) with TRBJ1-2; D is undetermined. Germline lookup yields CDR1 LGHDT and CDR2 YNNKEL (reference sequence). The CDR3 contains 13 residues. Trimming shortened V by 0 bases and J by 10 bases, and 12 bases separated the two germline ends. In nucleotides, the CDR3 is TGTGCCAGCAGCCAAGATCAAGGAGAGGACTACACCTTC. Its protein is CASSQDQGEDYTF.

This chain uses TRBV3-1 (or the pseudogene TRBV3-2) with TRBJ2-2, with 8 positions matching TRBD2. CDR1 and CDR2 from the germline V gene are LGHDT and YNNKEL (reference sequence). Germline trimming cut 1 base from V and 3 bases from J; bases unmatched to any gene: 10. The CDR3 totals 18 residues. The CDR3 DNA is TGTGCCAGCAGCCAAGTCGGTCTGGCGGGGGGCCACACCGGGGAGCTGTTTTTT. As protein: CASSQVGLAGGHTGELFF.